This TCR beta chain was documented in a study of cytomegalovirus exposure and HLA in healthy donors. The V gene end was trimmed by 0 bases and the J gene end by 5 bases; junction bases not matched to a gene: 9. The length of the CDR3 is 17 residues. Germline V gene data show CDR1 as MGHRA and CDR2 as YSYEKL. General study results and limits: Reported performance of the classifier showed diagnosis of cytomegalovirus status with high specificity and sensitivity. Most TCR beta V segments were productive about 87% or about 30% of the time in an earlier analysis. Reportedly, a later analysis found an Asian-associated ancestry cluster had fewer N-insertions than the approximately 600-donor mean. Generally TCR sequences proved uncommon, though certain public TCRs appeared in numerous donors.

60 Vbeta and 13 Jbeta primers were used in PCR. Produced via immunoSEQ multiplex PCR; TCRdb's table is partial and in-frame only. The table has 140,000 or so clones, roughly 80% seen once. Points on this clone: What it binds is unknown.

This TCR derives from a female donor in good health and CMV-seronegative. V gene TRBV4-1 combines with J gene TRBJ2-3, with TRBD2 identical over 9 bases. The sequencing sample was made of PBMCs. Written as DNA, the CDR3 is TGCGCCAGCAGCCAAGAGGGGGCTAGCGGGATAAGAGATACGCAGTATTTT. Amino acids: CASSQEGASGIRDTQYF.